This T cell receptor (beta chain) comes out of a study of T cells in Graves' hyperthyroidism and ophthalmopathy. This clonotype was counted between two and nine times. Being one base from a much bigger clone, this may be a read error. This CDR3 spans 19 amino acids. V lost 6 bases and J lost 1; bases outside the gene matches: 20. Germline CDR1 is MNHNS and CDR2 is SASEGT. Researchers took RNA transcripts and amplified the TCR beta CDR3 regions from them. In the first-round RT-PCR of the TCR CDR3, the HTBI primer set was used. Each CDR3 protein is one row after TCRdb ran MiXCR on the multiplex PCR reads. Of a few hundred thousand distinct CDR3 sequences listed, roughly 15% are singletons.

The TCR originated in a woman in her forties or fifties with Graves' hyperthyroidism that later progressed to Graves' ophthalmopathy. The rearrangement uses TRBV6-1 and TRBJ1-1; 7 bases line up with TRBD1. The sequenced sample consisted of blood. CDR3 nucleotide sequence: TGTGCCAGCAGGTCCGGGACAGAGGACGGAGTCGGGGGGAACACTGAAGCTTTCTTT. This gives the protein CASRSGTEDGVGGNTEAFF.